This T cell receptor (beta chain) derives from a study of CD8 T cells in ankylosing spondylitis. It was by quantitative 5'-RACE with molecular barcodes that TCR beta libraries were made. TCRdb itself ran the 5' RACE reads through MiXCR, one entry per CDR3 protein. The data contain over 30,000 distinct CDR3 sequences, 11% of them seen just once; the ten biggest clones take up around 21%. Whole-study findings and limits: Reportedly, disease-linked clones are significantly enriched in ankylosing spondylitis patients' matched synovial fluid. Reactive arthritis synovial fluid and blood previously showed some of these motif variants. In ankylosing spondylitis blood, a motif of seven to nine highly homologous TCR beta variants appeared characteristic.

Comment on this clonotype: Its antigen is still unknown.

The germline V gene has CDR1 LGHNA and CDR2 YNFKEQ. The length of the CDR3 is 15 residues. J gave up 6 bases and V 5 bases, and 9 bases lay outside the gene matches. The J gene is TRBJ2-1, the V gene TRBV4-2; 8 nucleotides agree with TRBD2. Input material: synovial fluid, either unsorted or a sorted T cell fraction (not recorded which). The receptor was isolated from a male donor with ankylosing spondylitis. CDR3 DNA sequence: TGTGCCAGCAGCGGAGTAGGACTAGCCTCCAATGAGCAGTTCTTC. Its translation: CASSGVGLASNEQFF.